One T cell receptor beta chain is described in this entry. Its antigen is unknown. An end of the junction does not agree with germline; a read error may underlie this. Exclusion covered patients with other autoimmune diseases or uncontrolled infections (as well as pregnancy or lactation). Looked up from germline, CDR1 is SGHRS and CDR2 is YFSETQ. The CDR3 spans 15 residues. The study amplified TCR beta CDR3 regions using RNA transcripts. In the first round, RT-PCR was carried out with HTBI primers, and a multiplex PCR formed the second round. TCRdb itself ran the multiplex PCR reads through MiXCR, one entry per CDR3 protein. The table includes about 740,000 distinct CDR3 sequences, 40% detected once. The sample is drawn from a study of Graves' ophthalmopathy and Graves' hyperthyroidism. Study results and caveats: The model predicted progression of ophthalmopathy with a sensitivity of 70% to 71%, and its specificity was 72.22%. In blood, most expanded thyroid clonotypes above 0.001 frequency were also detected. Distinction of ophthalmopathy from stable hyperthyroidism by a 13-signature model reached 85% to 90% sensitivity and roughly 81% specificity.

Sequenced input: peripheral blood. The clonotype comes from an adult man with Graves' ophthalmopathy. This chain links TRBV5-1 with TRBJ2-5; 12 nucleotides line up with TRBD2. The CDR3 DNA is TGCGCCTGCAGCGGGAGGACTAGCGGGGTGGAGACCCAGTACTTC. The encoded protein is CACSGRTSGVETQYF.